Listed here is a single T cell receptor beta chain. As yet, its antigen is unknown. This specimen belongs to a study of T cell responses to AZD1222 COVID-19 vaccine. Study-level points and caveats: With two AZD1222 doses given, Spike-specific TCR breadth and depth both rose. Per reports, nearly half of all spike-specific TCRs target regions that are unmutated in variants. The donor group comprised mostly white British people and more females; the analysis possibly underestimated clonal diversity.

Assay used: immunoSEQ multiplex PCR; TCRdb lists only in-frame clones, some missing. Of 130,000 to 150,000 clones listed, approximately 90% are singletons. The germline CDR1 and CDR2 sequences are SGHAT and FQNNGV. The CDR3 spans 16 residues. V was cut by 4 bases and J by 6 bases, with 16 bases left in between. The gene calls are TRBV11-2 and TRBJ1-6; no firm D call. This specimen consisted of peripheral blood, obtained on day 0 of AZD1222 vaccination. The receptor was isolated from an adult in good health. The CDR3 DNA sequence: TGTGCCAGCAGCTCAAGGGTCCTTGGGTTTAATTCACCCCTCCACTTT. It yields the protein CASSSRVLGFNSPLHF.